This T cell receptor beta chain was observed in a study of STAT3 mutations in large granular lymphocyte leukemia. General observations from the study: Every T-LGLL patient had at least one immunodominant TCRbeta clonotype. All newly emerging clones after therapy were STAT3 wild type.

Concerning this clone itself: Its specificity is not known.

Average productive template count per sample was around 40,000. Sequencing used immunoSEQ multiplex PCR; TCRdb keeps in-frame clones, though not all of them. This sample has around 6,600 clones, with around 60% found just once. From germline, CDR1 is MGHRA and CDR2 YSYEKL. Deletions cut 6 bases from V and 2 bases from J, with 13 bases between. This CDR3 is 14 amino acids long. The chain couples TRBV4-1 to TRBJ1-2, with a tentative D call TRBD1 (5 bases). The clonotype originates from a boy younger than 18 with T-cell large granular lymphocyte leukemia. Some clones in this sample may be carry-over from other donors' samples. The sequenced sample was peripheral blood mononuclear cells. The CDR3 loop is CASRPQGPNYGYTF. CDR3 nucleotide sequence: TGCGCCAGCAGGCCTCAGGGACCGAACTATGGCTACACCTTC.